Listed here are 14 T cell receptor beta chains from one sample, sequenced in a study of PD-L1 blockade in urothelial cancer. Clones were sequenced by immunoSEQ multiplex PCR, and TCRdb holds only the in-frame ones, with some missing. Of about 130,000 clones in the sample, roughly 83% were seen once. Described time point: pretreatment peripheral blood. Sequencing was performed on PBMCs, taken around atezolizumab (anti-PD-L1) treatment. The source of these receptors is a man aged 45-60 years with urothelial cancer.

The chain couples TRBV7-3 to TRBJ2-5; TRBD1 might be the D (6 bases). CDR1 and CDR2 from the germline V gene are SGHTA and FQGTGA. V lost 5 bases to trimming and J lost 2 bases, with 15 bases between them. The CDR3 runs to 15 residues. In nucleotides, the CDR3 is TGTGCCAGCAGCAACAGAGGTGGGACACAAGAGACCCAGTACTTC. Its translation is CASSNRGGTQETQYF.

The genes are TRBV30 and TRBJ2-2; no clear D gene. V lost 2 bases, J lost 8 bases, and 6 bases lay in between. The CDR3 loop spans 11 amino acids. The germline gives CDR1 GTSNPN, CDR2 SVGIG (reference sequence). In nucleotides, the CDR3 is TGTGCCTGGAGTTGGGCAGGGGAGCTGTTTTTT. Its translation is CAWSWAGELFF.

The chain employs TRBV6-1 and TRBJ2-1; 9 nucleotides match TRBD1. Per germline, CDR1 MNHNS and CDR2 SASEGT. With 2 bases clipped from V and 7 bases from J, the junction kept 6 bases outside the gene matches. This CDR3 spans 15 amino acids. The CDR3 DNA follows: TGTGCCAGCAGTGAAACCGGGACAGGGAGGAATGAGCAGTTCTTC. Its protein product is CASSETGTGRNEQFF.

This chain joins TRBV5-1 and TRBJ2-7, with TRBD1 identical over 9 bases. Per the germline V gene, CDR1 is SGHRS and CDR2 is YFSETQ. CDR3 size: 16 residues. V trimming: 0 bases; J trimming: 2 bases; junction bases outside the gene matches: 6. CDR3 coding DNA: TGCGCCAGCAGCTTGGCAGCCGGGACAGGGACCTACGAGCAGTACTTC. Translation: CASSLAAGTGTYEQYF.

The rearrangement links TRBV28 to TRBJ1-1; the D gene is possibly TRBD1 (6 bases). Per germline, CDR1 MDHEN and CDR2 SYDVKM. The CDR3 is made up of 14 amino acids. Trimming took off 7 bases at V and 4 bases at J, with 16 bases between the two ends. The CDR3 DNA follows: TGTGCCAGCACCTGGGGGGGCCGAGTCACTGAAGCTTTCTTT. As protein: CASTWGGRVTEAFF.

This clone was detected once. The chain couples TRBV19 to TRBJ2-5, with 10 positions matching TRBD2. J was trimmed by 5 bases and V by 1 base; bases with no gene match: 4. CDR1 and CDR2 (germline): LNHDA, SQIVND (reference sequence). This CDR3 is built from 15 residues. CDR3 residues: CASSIGLAGWETQYF. CDR3 in DNA: TGTGCCAGTAGTATAGGACTAGCGGGTTGGGAGACCCAGTACTTC.

This rearrangement joins TRBV7-8 to TRBJ1-4; 9 bases are shared with TRBD1. The CDR3 is 16 residues long. The V and J ends lost 5 bases and 7 bases, in that order; junction bases with no gene match: 11. The V gene's germline CDR1 is SGHVS and CDR2 FQNEAQ. CDR3 sequence reads: CASSPYSRTGVEKLFF. CDR3 coding DNA: TGTGCCAGCAGCCCCTATTCCCGGACAGGGGTTGAAAAACTGTTTTTT.

The chain couples TRBV19 to TRBJ2-1, with TRBD2 identical over 9 bases. In germline, CDR1 is LNHDA, CDR2 SQIVND (reference sequence). V trimming: 1 base; J trimming: 7 bases; junction bases outside the gene matches: 14. CDR3 size: 18 residues. The CDR3 region is CASSIVQWREGPGNEQFF. In DNA form, the CDR3 reads TGTGCCAGTAGTATAGTTCAGTGGCGGGAGGGCCCCGGGAATGAGCAGTTCTTC.

The genes are TRBV19 and TRBJ1-5, with D maybe TRBD1 (5 bases). The V gene's germline CDR1 is LNHDA and CDR2 SQIVND (reference sequence). Trimming removed 7 bases at V and 7 bases at J, with 14 bases between. The CDR3 has 13 residues. CDR3 residues: CASTGRARQPQHF. The CDR3 DNA sequence: TGTGCCAGTACAGGCAGGGCGAGGCAGCCCCAGCATTTT.

For the CDR3, the DNA is TGTGCCAGCAGCCTCCGGGACACAGCCCGCCAAGAGACCCAGTACTTC. It is translated as CASSLRDTARQETQYF. The chain recombines TRBV27 with TRBJ2-5; a possible D gene is TRBD1 (6 bases). The CDR3 has 16 amino acids. Germline V gene data show CDR1 as MNHEY and CDR2 as SMNVEV (reference sequence). The V gene lost 6 bases and the J gene lost 1 base, with 18 bases spanning the gap.

The sample holds a few counts of this clone. The chain couples TRBV6-1 to TRBJ1-5, with 7 bases fitting TRBD1. V was pared by 4 bases and J by 5 bases, with 8 bases of the junction left unmatched. CDR1 MNHNS and CDR2 SASEGT come from the germline V gene. The CDR3 is made up of 15 amino acids. The CDR3 loop is CASSATGNVYQPQHF. The CDR3 DNA follows: TGTGCCAGCAGTGCGACAGGGAATGTGTATCAGCCCCAGCATTTT.

The chain uses TRBV29-1 and TRBJ1-1; 8 bases are shared with TRBD1. The CDR3 has 13 residues. Germline V lookup: CDR1 SQVTM, CDR2 ANQGSEA. J gave up 5 bases and V 6 bases, and 8 bases lay outside the gene matches. The CDR3, as DNA: TGCAGCGTGGGCAGGGGGCTCGGTACTGAAGCTTTCTTT. Translated, it gives CSVGRGLGTEAFF. Complete variable domain (other parts from reference TRBV29-1 and TRBJ1-1): SAVISQKPSRDICQRGTSLTIQCQVDSQVTMMFWYRQQPGQSLTLIATANQGSEATYESGFVIDKFPISRPNLTFSTLTVSNMSPEDSSIYLCSVGRGLGTEAFFGQGTRLTVV.

The chain combines TRBV7-9 with TRBJ2-2, with TRBD1 identical over 7 bases. CDR1 SEHNR and CDR2 FQNEAQ come from the germline V gene (reference sequence). The CDR3 is made up of 19 amino acids. The V gene end was trimmed by 0 bases and the J gene end by 1 base; junction bases not matched to a gene: 11. CDR3 in amino acids: CASSLAGGRGQLNTGELFF. Here the CDR3 DNA reads TGTGCCAGCAGCTTAGCTGGAGGTAGGGGACAGCTGAACACCGGGGAGCTGTTTTTT.

The genes are TRBV11-1 and TRBJ2-3; D remains unclear. This CDR3 spans 14 amino acids. Trimming stripped 1 base from V and 3 bases from J, with 8 bases between. CDR1 and CDR2 from the germline V gene are SGHAT and FQDESV (reference sequence). The CDR3 nucleotides read TGTGCCAGCAGCTTAGAGAGGTTAACAGATACGCAGTATTTT. Its translation is CASSLERLTDTQYF.